These 30 T cell receptor beta chains were all obtained from the same sample, sequenced in a study of blood T cells in healthy people across ages. Alongside a J-beta primer mix, a sample-barcoded 5' primer served in a second PCR lasting about 7 to 12 cycles. One entry per CDR3 protein results from TCRdb running MiXCR on the 5' RACE reads. The sample lists over a million distinct CDR3 sequences, 42% occurring once. Source material: blood. The receptor set was obtained from a woman aged 18 to 35 in good health.

This clonotype was found a few times. The V and J genes are TRBV13 and TRBJ2-7, with D tentatively TRBD1 (6 bases). Trimming took off 4 bases at V and 5 bases at J, with 12 bases between the two ends. CDR3 length: 13 residues. Germline V CDR1 and CDR2: PRHDT, FYEKMQ (reference sequence). The CDR3 nucleotides are TGTGCCAGCAGCTCCACAGGGCGGAACGAGCAGTACTTC. Amino acid sequence: CASSSTGRNEQYF.

This sequence joins TRBV18 and TRBJ2-7, with 14 bases fitting TRBD2. After removal of 4 bases from V and 0 bases from J, the junction contained 8 bases not matched to a gene. The CDR3 is 18 residues long. CDR1 and CDR2 (germline): KGHSH, LQKENI. The CDR3 DNA is TGTGCCAGCTCACTAGGACTAGCGGGAGGTGCTAGCTCCTACGAGCAGTACTTC. Translated, it gives CASSLGLAGGASSYEQYF.

V usage is TRBV7-6 and J usage is TRBJ2-1; 12 bases match TRBD2. The length of the CDR3 is 15 residues. Germline V gene sequence: CDR1 SGHVS, CDR2 FNYEAQ. J was trimmed by 9 bases and V by 5 bases; bases with no gene match: 8. CDR3 residues: CASSDRTSGIREQFF. The CDR3 coding sequence is TGTGCCAGCAGCGACCGGACTAGCGGGATTCGTGAGCAGTTCTTC.

The chain has TRBV6-1 and TRBJ1-4; D remains unclear. Germline lookup yields CDR1 MNHNS and CDR2 SASEGT. The CDR3 consists of 13 residues. V lost 6 bases, J lost 0 bases, and 5 bases lay in between. The CDR3 spells CASSVTTNEKLFF. The DNA for the CDR3 is TGTGCCAGCAGCGTAACAACTAATGAAAAACTGTTTTTT.

The table lists this clonotype with a count of one. The chain combines TRBV28 with TRBJ2-7; weak D call: TRBD2 (5 bases). Germline values: CDR1 MDHEN, CDR2 SYDVKM. The CDR3 is made up of 15 amino acids. The CDR3 loop reads CASLPRLAASYEQYF. CDR3 bases: TGTGCTAGCCTTCCCAGGCTAGCCGCTTCCTACGAGCAGTACTTC.

This clonotype has more than one count but fewer than ten. The chain is built from TRBV7-9 and TRBJ2-1; D unresolved. The V gene's germline CDR1 is SEHNR and CDR2 FQNEAQ (reference sequence). Trimming stripped 2 bases from V and 3 bases from J, with 8 bases between. The length of the CDR3 is 14 residues. CDR3 coding DNA: TGTGCCAGCAGCTTACAGGTTTTCTACAATGAGCAGTTCTTC. It translates to CASSLQVFYNEQFF.

The gene calls are TRBV4-1 and TRBJ1-5; D is ambiguous. V was trimmed by 4 bases and J by 7 bases, leaving 14 bases between them. Germline V lookup: CDR1 MGHRA, CDR2 YSYEKL. The CDR3 totals 14 residues. The CDR3 spells CASSLQISAQPQHF. The CDR3 region has the DNA TGCGCCAGCAGCCTCCAAATCTCGGCCCAGCCCCAGCATTTT.

This clonotype was seen only a few times. V usage is TRBV6-2 or TRBV6-3 and J usage is TRBJ2-7, with D uncertain. The CDR3 is 14 residues long. Germline values: CDR1 MNHEY, CDR2 SVGEGT. V was shortened by 2 bases and J by 3 bases, with 11 bases between the two germline ends. The CDR3: CASSYEPWDYEQYF. In DNA, the CDR3 is TGTGCCAGCAGTTACGAGCCCTGGGACTACGAGCAGTACTTC.

This chain uses TRBV20-1 with TRBJ2-4; D unclear. The tail of the sequence fits TRBJ2-7 better, so the J call may be wrong. The CDR3 is 14 residues long. Germline CDR1 reads DFQATT; CDR2 reads SNEGSKA (reference sequence). CDR3 protein: CSARDMASDHEQYF. The DNA of the CDR3 is TGCAGTGCTAGAGATATGGCTAGTGACCACGAGCAGTACTTC.

The V gene is TRBV20-1, the J gene TRBJ2-1; D not resolved. Trimming cost V 6 bases and J 7 bases, with 4 bases left between them. Germline V gives CDR1 DFQATT, CDR2 SNEGSKA (reference sequence). CDR3 length: 9 amino acids. The DNA of the CDR3 is TGCAGTGCCAGAAATGAGCAGTTCTTC. It yields the protein CSARNEQFF.

V is TRBV16 and J is TRBJ2-1, with D perhaps being TRBD1 or TRBD2 (5 bases each). The better agreement between TRBJ2-7 and the DNA end casts doubt on the J call. This CDR3 is 15 amino acids long. Germline V gene data show CDR1 as KGHSY and CDR2 as FQNENV. The chain's CDR3 is CASSPGTLSYNEQYF. CDR3 bases: TGTGCCAGCAGCCCAGGGACGCTCTCCTACAATGAGCAGTACTTC.

Turning to this clonotype: Relative to the germline gene, one junction end is altered; a read error may explain this. The chain recombines TRBV12-3 or TRBV12-4 with TRBJ2-3; 7 bases fit TRBD1. This CDR3 spans 14 amino acids. The CDR3 protein is CASSLTGSPDAQYF. The CDR3 DNA follows: TGTGCCAGCAGTCTGACAGGGTCCCCAGATGCGCAGTATTTT.

This clonotype turned up a few times. V and J are TRBV20-1 and TRBJ2-2, with no clear D. Trimming took off 1 base at V and 2 bases at J, with 8 bases between the two ends. Germline V CDR1 and CDR2: DFQATT, SNEGSKA (reference sequence). This CDR3 spans 14 amino acids. The CDR3 nucleotides read TGCAGTGCTAGAGCCCGGAGAAACACCGGGGAGCTGTTTTTT. Residues: CSARARRNTGELFF.

The chain recombines TRBV28 with TRBJ2-4, with a weak D call TRBD1 (5 bases). CDR1 is MDHEN, CDR2 SYDVKM, per germline. Trimming pared 1 base from V and 9 bases from J, leaving 19 bases between. The CDR3 has 16 amino acids. The CDR3 coding sequence is TGTGCCAGCAGTTTATATGTGGGGCAGACCGAAGTCATTCAGTACTTC. It specifies CASSLYVGQTEVIQYF.

The chain joins TRBV19 to TRBJ2-7; 8 bases align to TRBD1. The ends lost 1 base at V and 3 bases at J; junction bases unmatched: 5. This CDR3 comprises 15 residues. Germline V gene data show CDR1 as LNHDA and CDR2 as SQIVND (reference sequence). The CDR3 region is CASSIGTGTVYEQYF. The CDR3 nucleotides are TGTGCCAGTAGTATAGGGACAGGGACAGTCTACGAGCAGTACTTC.

This clonotype was counted only a few times. This rearrangement joins TRBV20-1 to TRBJ2-6, with TRBD1 matching over 7 bases. There are 16 residues in the CDR3. The V and J ends lost 6 bases and 0 bases, in that order; junction bases with no gene match: 8. The germline V gene has CDR1 DFQATT and CDR2 SNEGSKA (reference sequence). CDR3 coding DNA: TGCAGTGCCCTGACAGGGCCCCCCTCTGGGGCCAACGTCCTGACTTTC. It codes for CSALTGPPSGANVLTF.

This clonotype was found a few times. V usage is TRBV9 and J usage is TRBJ1-1; D remains ambiguous. This CDR3 region has 14 residues. The germline gives CDR1 SGDLS, CDR2 YYNGEE. The V and J ends lost 0 bases and 2 bases respectively, with 8 bases between them. The CDR3 protein is CASSVGWRNTEAFF. The CDR3 coding sequence is TGTGCCAGCAGCGTAGGATGGAGAAACACTGAAGCTTTCTTT.

In its sample, this clonotype was seen many times. The chain combines TRBV27 with TRBJ2-2, with D uncertain. This CDR3 is built from 13 residues. Germline-derived CDR1 and CDR2 are MNHEY and SMNVEV (reference sequence). Trimming took 4 bases from V and 8 from J, leaving 11 bases between them. CDR3 nucleotides: TGTGCCAGCAGTTGGACGGTCGCAGGGGAGCTGTTTTTT. It specifies CASSWTVAGELFF.

V is TRBV21-1 and J is TRBJ1-2; TRBD1, as called in the table, went unchecked against the DNA. TRBV21-1 has pseudogene status. CDR3 length equals 14 residues. The CDR3 DNA follows: TGTGCCAGCAGCAACCAGGGGCCTAGTGGTGGCTACACCTTC. This codes for CASSNQGPSGGYTF.

This chain joins TRBV5-4 and TRBJ2-7; unclear D gene. The CDR3 totals 13 residues. Germline loops: CDR1 SGHNT, CDR2 YYREEE (reference sequence). V lost 4 bases and J 2 bases, leaving 10 bases between the germline ends. The CDR3 reads CASSPCRPYEQYF. The CDR3 DNA reads as TGTGCCAGCAGCCCCTGCCGGCCCTACGAGCAGTACTTC. Based on the CDR3 plus reference TRBV5-4 and TRBJ2-7, the full variable domain is ETGVTQSPTHLIKTRGQQVTLRCSSQSGHNTVSWYQQALGQGPQFIFQYYREEENGRGNFPPRFSGLQFPNYSSELNVNALELDDSALYLCASSPCRPYEQYFGPGTRLTVT.

This clonotype was seen a handful of times. The chain combines TRBV24-1 with TRBJ2-1; TRBD2 matches at 13 bases. The trim removed 0 bases at V and 9 bases at J, leaving 1 base unmatched. The CDR3 extends over 15 amino acids. Germline CDR1 is KGHDR and CDR2 is SFDVKD. The CDR3 DNA is TGTGCCACCAGTGATTTGGGACTAGCGGGAGTTGAGCAGTTCTTC. It yields the protein CATSDLGLAGVEQFF.

The chain has TRBV29-1 and TRBJ2-7, with 7 positions matching TRBD2. This CDR3 has 14 residues. V was clipped by 3 bases and J by 1 base; unmatched bases: 6. Germline V gene data show CDR1 as SQVTM and CDR2 as ANQGSEA. CDR3 in DNA: TGCAGCGTTGAGGGGGGGGAACTATCCTACGAGCAGTACTTC. The encoded protein is CSVEGGELSYEQYF.

This clonotype has a single count. The chain combines TRBV27 with TRBJ1-2, with 7 bases that match TRBD1. J was trimmed by 5 bases and V by 6 bases; bases with no gene match: 9. The CDR3 spans 14 residues. Germline values: CDR1 MNHEY, CDR2 SMNVEV (reference sequence). This chain's CDR3 is CASSPAGTEYGYTF. The CDR3 DNA sequence: TGTGCCAGCAGCCCCGCTGGGACAGAATATGGCTACACCTTC.

The chain links TRBV27 to TRBJ1-2, with a weak D call TRBD1 (5 bases). The V and J ends lost 6 bases and 8 bases respectively, with 19 bases between them. CDR1 and CDR2 (germline): MNHEY, SMNVEV (reference sequence). The CDR3 has 14 amino acids. The CDR3: CASSPRDAPLGYTF. The CDR3 DNA reads as TGTGCCAGCAGCCCAAGGGACGCCCCACTCGGCTACACCTTC.

The rearrangement links TRBV4-1 to TRBJ2-5; 12 bases are a match to TRBD1. The CDR3 is 15 amino acids. Unmatched junction bases numbered 8, after V lost 1 base and J lost 11 bases. Germline values: CDR1 MGHRA, CDR2 YSYEKL. The CDR3 bases are TGCGCCAGCAGCCAAGTGGGACAGGGGGCGGGTGAGCAGTACTTC. Translated, it gives CASSQVGQGAGEQYF.

The chain carries TRBV9 and TRBJ2-5, with TRBD2 identical over 14 bases. CDR3 length equals 19 residues. V shed 5 bases, J shed 2 bases, and the junction held 14 bases outside the gene matches. CDR1 is SGDLS and CDR2 is YYNGEE in the germline V gene. CDR3: CASSVSGTSGGTDQETQYF. CDR3 DNA: TGTGCCAGCAGTGTCTCCGGGACTAGCGGGGGTACCGATCAAGAGACCCAGTACTTC.

This chain links TRBV7-2 with TRBJ2-1; possibly TRBD1 or TRBD2 for D (5 bases each). The V and J ends lost 5 bases and 4 bases respectively, with 15 bases between them. This CDR3 is 15 amino acids long. CDR1 is SGHTA, CDR2 FQGNSA, per germline. Here the CDR3 reads CASSGGAVLYNEQFF. In nucleotides, the CDR3 is TGTGCCAGCAGCGGGGGAGCAGTCCTTTACAATGAGCAGTTCTTC.

The chain uses TRBV3-1 and TRBJ2-5; 7 nucleotides match TRBD1. Germline loops: CDR1 LGHDT, CDR2 YNNKEL (reference sequence). The trim removed 0 bases at V and 7 bases at J, leaving 14 bases unmatched. This CDR3 region has 17 residues. CDR3 residues: CASSQDGTVLLGVTQYF. CDR3 bases: TGTGCCAGCAGCCAAGACGGGACAGTCCTTTTGGGGGTGACCCAGTACTTC.

This chain uses TRBV7-9 with TRBJ1-1; TRBD1 is a possible D gene (6 bases). With 4 bases removed from V and 1 base from J, the gap between germline ends came to 13 bases. CDR3 size: 15 residues. CDR1 and CDR2 (germline): SEHNR, FQNEAQ (reference sequence). CDR3 in amino acids: CASSSGQTSNTEAFF. CDR3 nucleotides: TGTGCCAGCAGCTCCGGACAGACATCGAACACTGAAGCTTTCTTT.

The chain couples TRBV27 to TRBJ2-4; 7 bases align to TRBD2. Germline CDR1 and CDR2: MNHEY and SMNVEV (reference sequence). The CDR3 has 13 amino acids. The ends lost 10 bases at V and 1 base at J; junction bases unmatched: 4. CDR3 nucleotide sequence: TGTGCCACCGCCGGGGGGGCCAAAAACATTCAGTACTTC. Translation: CATAGGAKNIQYF.